The rows below give T cell receptor beta chains drawn from one sample of a study of blood T cell repertoires in COVID-19. Profiled with immunoSEQ multiplex PCR; TCRdb holds only in-frame clones, not every one. The data show 95,000 to 150,000 clones, just over 85% seen once. Specimen: peripheral blood. The origin of the receptors is a man aged 35 to 55 with acute or convalescent COVID-19. Each CDR3 is given without its conserved first and last residue.

>TRBJ2-1|TRBV5-6|10
ASSLLANEQF
>.|TRBV6-5|14
ASSYLPARQASEQF
>TRBJ1-3|TRBV5-1|12
ASSYGDSGNTIY
>TRBJ1-1|TRBV6-1|11
ASSEGTNTEAF
>TRBJ1-1|TRBV7-2|13
ASRRQVGGHTEAF
>TRBJ2-1|TRBV27|12
ASTYSGGYNEQF
>TRBJ2-3|TRBV14|12
ASSQDHPGGTQY
>TRBJ1-3|TRBV5-4|13
ASSQQGTSGNTIY
>TRBJ2-2|TRBV29-1|12
SVGKREATGELF
>TRBJ1-4|TRBV15|12
ATRHRGGSEKLF
>TRBJ2-3|TRBV7-9|13
ASSLGGTSTDTQY
>TRBJ1-2|TRBV7-9|11
ASSRDGDFGNT
>TRBJ1-1|TRBV4-1|12
ASSLPRRGTEAF
>TRBJ1-3|TRBV19|15
ASSPRTGSLSGNTIY
>TRBJ1-4|TRBV6-5|13
ASRSDSHATWELF
>TRBJ1-1|TRBV6-5|12
ASSHATGGTEAF
>TRBJ2-1|TRBV29-1|12
SVEAHPGDDEQF
>TRBJ2-1|TRBV30|19
AWSVTRTSGSVLSSYNEQF
>TRBJ2-1|TRBV6-6|16
ASSRKSTSGGIYNEQF
>TRBJ2-4|TRBV5-1|12
ASSLGQGENIQY
>TRBJ1-3|TRBV3-1/TRBV3-2|16
ASSQVGGGVPSGNTIY
>TRBJ2-7|TRBV11-2|12
ASSPGTVSYEQY
>TRBJ2-3|TRBV24-1|13
ATSTPGQGSDTQY
>TRBJ1-3|TRBV2|12
ASSEQGYENTIY
>TRBJ2-6|TRBV11-3|14
ASSPSTGSGANVLT
>TRBJ1-2|TRBV12-5|14
ASGSPRTGTGYGYT
>TRBJ2-5|TRBV9|12
ASSPSRGQETQY
>TRBJ2-7|TRBV5-1|11
ASSLDGVDEQY
>TRBJ1-2|TRBV5-5|15
ASSYTGGALGYYGYT
>TRBJ1-6|TRBV27|12
ASSLSGVNSPLH
>TRBJ2-1|TRBV13|11
ASSRRTINEQF
>TRBJ2-5|TRBV27|13
ASSLTSGRAETQY
>TRBJ1-4|TRBV25-1|14
ASSGTRQGSNEKLF
>TRBJ2-4|TRBV5-4|16
ASSLGQGVGIAKNIQY
>TRBJ1-1|TRBV2|16
ASCSQRGQGSVNTEAF
>TRBJ2-1|TRBV24-1|14
ATSDPTSGRPWEQF
>TRBJ2-7|TRBV20-1|11
SASLGLASEQY
>TRBJ2-3|TRBV5-4|13
ASRPGLARADTQY
>TRBJ2-1|TRBV5-1|12
ASQATSSYNEQF
>TRBJ2-7|TRBV14|14
ASSQVKIRDSGEQY